This T cell receptor (beta chain) emerged from a study of T cell clonotyping in hematopoietic cell transplantation. Study summary: Recipient samples before transplant were obtained post-cytoreduction.

Comments on this clone: No antigen is known for it.

Study outcomes and limitations: After transplant, recipient diversity fell while pathologically expanded clonotypes grew through day 180. No sorting was done, leaving CD4 and CD8 contributions mixed.

Time point: recipient sample about 28 days before transplant, after cytoreduction. Blood collection times were about day -28 and days 30, 100, 180 posttransplant. The method was immunoSEQ multiplex PCR; TCRdb's version includes in-frame clones alone and lacks a portion of them. The top ten hold just under 6% of the sample, which has roughly 50,000 clones, 85% to 90% seen once. The CDR3 contains 16 residues. The V gene's germline CDR1 is LNHDA and CDR2 SQIVND (reference sequence). Losses at the gene ends were 3 bases for V and 4 bases for J; bases not matched to a gene: 9. V gene TRBV19 combines with J gene TRBJ1-1; 9 bases agree with TRBD1. Sequencing was performed on peripheral blood mononuclear cells, taken before stem cell transplant. The TCR sequence derives from a man in his 60s with biphenotypic leukemia. Some clones in this sample may be carry-over from other donors' samples. The CDR3 loop reads CASSIDPGQGTTEAFF. DNA for the CDR3: TGTGCCAGTAGTATCGACCCCGGACAGGGGACCACTGAAGCTTTCTTT.